These T cell receptor beta chains were read from a single sample in a study of T-cell reconstitution after alpha-beta-depleted transplantation in children. Each CDR3 protein is one row after TCRdb ran MiXCR on the PCR reads. The sample holds a few hundred thousand distinct CDR3 sequences, about a tenth seen once. The specimen comprised PBMCs from the stem cell graft donor, sampled from the stem cell graft. These receptors were taken from a human donor who donated a stem cell graft to a child with acute lymphoblastic leukemia. Each CDR3 is given with its conserved first and last residue. The D gene is left open where the match is weak. Not every row has a clone size; where given, it reads once, few, many or a size class.

V: TRBV20-1; size: few; D: -; J: TRBJ2-7; CDR3: CSAPGANEYEQYF; DNA: TGCAGTGCCCCTGGCGCGAACGAGTACGAGCAGTACTTC
V: TRBV3-1; size: few; D: TRBD2; J: TRBJ2-1; CDR3: CASSHMTSGRAPWCYNEQFF; DNA: TGTGCCAGCAGCCACATGACTAGCGGGAGGGCTCCGTGGTGCTACAATGAGCAGTTCTTC
V: TRBV2; size: -; D: TRBD2; J: TRBJ2-1; CDR3: CASSERFSGAYNEQFF; DNA: TGTGCCAGCAGTGAAAGGTTTAGCGGGGCCTACAATGAGCAGTTCTTC
V: TRBV7-2; size: many; D: TRBD1; J: TRBJ2-1; CDR3: CASSLAGGAYNEQFF; DNA: TGCGCCAGCAGCTTGGCAGGGGGTGCCTACAATGAGCAGTTCTTC
V: TRBV24-1; size: -; D: TRBD1; J: TRBJ2-3; CDR3: CATSDAGTGLTSDTQYF; DNA: TGTGCCACCAGTGATGCCGGGACAGGGTTAACTTCAGATACGCAGTATTTT
V: TRBV7-2; size: few; D: -; J: TRBJ2-1; CDR3: CASSPQQGASQNEQFF; DNA: TGTGCCAGCAGCCCGCAACAGGGTGCATCCCAGAATGAGCAGTTCTTC
V: TRBV5-1; size: few; D: -; J: TRBJ2-7; CDR3: CASSLDGASSYEQYF; DNA: TGCGCCAGCAGCTTGGATGGGGCGAGCTCCTACGAGCAGTACTTC
V: TRBV7-2; size: many; D: -; J: TRBJ2-1; CDR3: CASSFISGNEQFF; DNA: TGTGCCAGCAGCTTTATTAGCGGAAATGAGCAGTTCTTC
V: TRBV19; size: -; D: -; J: TRBJ2-1; CDR3: CASSIETTLYNEQFF; DNA: TGTGCCAGTAGTATAGAGACTACCCTATACAATGAGCAGTTCTTC
V: TRBV29-1; size: few; D: -; J: TRBJ1-1; CDR3: CSVVGGGFDAFF; DNA: TGCAGCGTTGTGGGTGGGGGCTTCGATGCTTTCTTT
V: TRBV5-1; size: -; D: -; J: TRBJ2-7; CDR3: CASSPGLRSAYEQYF; DNA: TGCGCCAGCAGCCCCGGACTGCGCAGCGCCTACGAGCAGTACTTC
V: TRBV7-9; size: -; D: -; J: TRBJ2-1; CDR3: CASSLLGASYHEQFF; DNA: TGTGCCAGCAGCTTACTGGGGGCCTCGTACCATGAGCAGTTCTTC
V: TRBV7-2; size: few; D: -; J: TRBJ2-1; CDR3: CASSLAWKARQKYAYEQFF; DNA: TGTGCCAGCAGCTTAGCGTGGAAGGCCCGACAGAAGTATGCTTATGAGCAGTTCTTC
V: TRBV4-1; size: few; D: -; J: TRBJ1-6; CDR3: CASSQDGFTHTLHF; DNA: TGCGCCAGCAGCCAAGATGGGTTTACCCACACCCTCCACTTT
V: TRBV20-1; size: -; D: TRBD2; J: TRBJ2-3; CDR3: CSASGGRERSPNTDTQYF; DNA: TGCAGTGCCTCGGGAGGGCGGGAACGATCCCCGAACACAGATACGCAGTATTTT
V: TRBV20-1; size: few; D: -; J: TRBJ2-7; CDR3: CSAPREGVEQYF; DNA: TGCAGTGCGCCGAGGGAAGGGGTCGAGCAGTACTTC
V: TRBV4-1; size: many; D: TRBD2; J: TRBJ2-7; CDR3: CASSQGKGLDGYEQYF; DNA: TGCGCCAGCAGCCAAGGGAAGGGACTAGACGGCTACGAGCAGTACTTC
V: TRBV11-2; size: few; D: TRBD1; J: TRBJ2-7; CDR3: CASSLDSWGQGSYEQYF; DNA: TGTGCCAGCAGCTTAGATTCTTGGGGACAGGGGTCCTACGAGCAGTACTTC
V: TRBV4-2; size: few; D: -; J: TRBJ2-1; CDR3: CASSPGLGVVNEQFF; DNA: TGTGCCAGCAGCCCTGGGCTCGGGGTTGTGAATGAGCAGTTCTTC
V: TRBV5-5; size: -; D: TRBD1; J: TRBJ2-5; CDR3: CASSLAGDRGQETQYF; DNA: TGTGCCAGCAGCTTGGCTGGGGACAGGGGCCAAGAGACCCAGTACTTC
V: TRBV7-9; size: few; D: TRBD2; J: TRBJ2-3; CDR3: CASSYIAGAYTDTQYF; DNA: TGTGCCAGCAGCTATATAGCGGGGGCATACACAGATACGCAGTATTTT
V: TRBV29-1; size: many; D: TRBD1; J: TRBJ2-7; CDR3: CSALDRGLTYEQYF; DNA: TGCAGCGCCCTGGACAGGGGCTTAACCTACGAGCAGTACTTC
V: TRBV6-2/TRBV6-3; size: -; D: -; J: TRBJ2-7; CDR3: CASSYLVGIDYEQYF; DNA: TGTGCCAGCAGTTACCTAGTAGGGATCGACTACGAGCAGTACTTC
V: TRBV27; size: many; D: -; J: TRBJ2-5; CDR3: CASSLMGETQYF; DNA: TGTGCCAGCAGTTTAATGGGGGAGACCCAGTACTTC
V: TRBV6-2/TRBV6-3; size: -; D: TRBD2; J: TRBJ2-1; CDR3: CASSPSAGGPYNEQFF; DNA: TGTGCCAGCAGCCCCTCAGCGGGAGGGCCGTACAATGAGCAGTTCTTC
V: TRBV4-2; size: few; D: TRBD1; J: TRBJ1-6; CDR3: CASSQWAGQLNSPLHF; DNA: TGTGCCAGCAGCCAGTGGGCGGGACAGCTTAATTCACCCCTCCACTTT
V: TRBV20-1; size: -; D: TRBD1; J: TRBJ2-7; CDR3: CSAFPGQGPYEQYF; DNA: TGCAGTGCGTTCCCGGGACAGGGGCCCTACGAGCAGTACTTC
V: TRBV9; size: few; D: -; J: TRBJ2-3; CDR3: CASSAPGGATDTQYF; DNA: TGTGCCAGCAGCGCCCCTGGAGGGGCCACAGATACGCAGTATTTT
V: TRBV12-3/TRBV12-4; size: -; D: -; J: TRBJ2-4; CDR3: CASSLGLPGGSQYF; DNA: TGTGCCAGCAGCCTGGGTCTACCCGGGGGCAGTCAGTACTTC
V: TRBV29-1; size: many; D: TRBD2; J: TRBJ2-5; CDR3: CSVEGGLAEQLAQYF; DNA: TGCAGCGTTGAAGGGGGACTAGCTGAGCAGCTGGCCCAGTACTTC
V: TRBV6-4; size: many; D: -; J: TRBJ1-1; CDR3: CASARGAGEAEAFF; DNA: TGTGCCAGCGCAAGAGGGGCAGGAGAGGCTGAAGCTTTCTTT
V: TRBV12-3/TRBV12-4; size: -; D: TRBD2; J: TRBJ2-2; CDR3: CASSTSGANTGELFF; DNA: TGTGCCAGCAGCACTAGCGGGGCGAACACCGGGGAGCTGTTTTTT
V: TRBV5-1; size: many; D: TRBD2; J: TRBJ2-3; CDR3: CASSLDSGIYDTQYF; DNA: TGCGCCAGCAGCTTAGATAGCGGGATTTACGATACGCAGTATTTT
V: TRBV28; size: few; D: TRBD2; J: TRBJ2-1; CDR3: CASSFPPTSGQNNEQFF; DNA: TGTGCCAGCAGTTTCCCGCCTACTAGCGGGCAGAACAATGAGCAGTTCTTC
V: TRBV5-1; size: -; D: TRBD1; J: TRBJ1-2; CDR3: CASSLARGSSGYTF; DNA: TGCGCCAGCAGCTTGGCCAGGGGGTCGTCCGGCTACACCTTC
V: TRBV12-3/TRBV12-4; size: few; D: -; J: TRBJ2-1; CDR3: CASSLQQSAYNEQFF; DNA: TGTGCCAGCAGTTTACAGCAGTCGGCCTACAATGAGCAGTTCTTC
V: TRBV18; size: few; D: TRBD1; J: TRBJ1-5; CDR3: CASSLGQGTNQPQHF; DNA: TGTGCCAGCTCTCTAGGACAGGGGACTAATCAGCCCCAGCATTTT
V: TRBV4-3; size: -; D: -; J: TRBJ2-4; CDR3: CASSLDGLHQNIQYF; DNA: TGCGCCAGCAGCCTGGACGGGCTCCACCAAAACATTCAGTACTTC
V: TRBV5-1; size: -; D: -; J: TRBJ2-1; CDR3: CASSFRKGGDEQFF; DNA: TGCGCCAGCAGCTTTAGAAAGGGGGGGGATGAGCAGTTCTTC
V: TRBV12-3/TRBV12-4; size: -; D: -; J: TRBJ2-1; CDR3: CANGRPTGEQFF; DNA: TGTGCCAACGGACGACCCACGGGTGAGCAGTTCTTC
V: TRBV6-2/TRBV6-3; size: -; D: -; J: TRBJ1-3; CDR3: CASRTGTAINSGNTIYF; DNA: TGTGCCAGCAGGACGGGGACTGCCATTAACTCTGGAAACACCATATATTTT
V: TRBV19; size: -; D: -; J: TRBJ2-7; CDR3: CASSPGRSASDEQYF; DNA: TGTGCCAGTAGTCCGGGGAGGTCAGCTTCGGACGAGCAGTACTTC
V: TRBV6-1; size: -; D: TRBD1; J: TRBJ1-2; CDR3: CAGSAEDRGPHGYTF; DNA: TGTGCCGGCAGTGCCGAGGACAGGGGGCCCCATGGCTACACCTTC
V: TRBV20-1; size: many; D: TRBD1; J: TRBJ1-2; CDR3: CSVRGGQSNYGYTF; DNA: TGCAGTGTAAGGGGGGGACAGTCTAACTATGGCTACACCTTC
V: TRBV12-3/TRBV12-4; size: many; D: TRBD1; J: TRBJ2-6; CDR3: CASSPGGTGANVLTF; DNA: TGTGCCAGCAGTCCAGGGGGCACTGGGGCCAACGTCCTGACTTTC
V: TRBV29-1; size: -; D: -; J: TRBJ2-7; CDR3: CSATGVSDEQYF; DNA: TGCAGCGCCACCGGGGTCTCCGACGAGCAGTACTTC
V: TRBV5-1; size: -; D: -; J: TRBJ2-3; CDR3: CASSLFGRGLSTDTQYF; DNA: TGCGCCAGCAGCTTGTTTGGTAGGGGATTGAGCACAGATACGCAGTATTTT
V: TRBV27; size: few; D: TRBD2; J: TRBJ2-4; CDR3: CASSLFAREGLVSAKNIQYF; DNA: TGTGCCAGCAGTTTATTTGCGCGGGAGGGCCTAGTCTCGGCCAAAAACATTCAGTACTTC
V: TRBV6-2/TRBV6-3; size: many; D: -; J: TRBJ2-7; CDR3: CASSNGRPYEQYF; DNA: TGTGCCAGCAGTAACGGACGCCCATACGAGCAGTACTTC
V: TRBV10-3; size: -; D: TRBD1; J: TRBJ1-2; CDR3: CAISLGLPTGARNYGYTF; DNA: TGTGCCATCAGTTTGGGGTTACCTACAGGGGCGAGAAACTATGGCTACACCTTC
V: TRBV10-3; size: few; D: TRBD2; J: TRBJ2-1; CDR3: CAIGTSVSTYNEQFF; DNA: TGTGCCATAGGGACTAGCGTCAGCACCTACAATGAGCAGTTCTTC
V: TRBV4-3; size: few; D: TRBD1; J: TRBJ1-2; CDR3: CASSQDPLGQGIYGYTF; DNA: TGCGCCAGCAGCCAAGATCCTCTAGGACAGGGAATCTATGGCTACACCTTC
V: TRBV7-2; size: many; D: -; J: TRBJ1-1; CDR3: CASSLFGRGSTEAFF; DNA: TGTGCCAGCAGCTTATTCGGCCGGGGGAGCACTGAAGCTTTCTTT
V: TRBV28; size: many; D: -; J: TRBJ1-2; CDR3: CASSQRPGDYGYTF; DNA: TGTGCCAGCAGTCAACGCCCGGGCGACTATGGCTACACCTTC
V: TRBV4-3; size: many; D: -; J: TRBJ1-1; CDR3: CASSQEVEANTEAFF; DNA: TGCGCCAGCAGCCAAGAAGTCGAAGCGAACACTGAAGCTTTCTTT